The rows below give T cell receptor beta chains drawn from one sample of a study of PD-1 blockade in classical Hodgkin lymphoma. The data were produced by immunoSEQ multiplex PCR, yet TCRdb's version contains in-frame clones alone and is incomplete. The sample carries more than 50,000 clones, approximately 90% recorded once. The material was peripheral blood mononuclear cells (PBMCs), obtained at baseline. Every receptor here comes from a human donor with classical Hodgkin lymphoma. CDR3s include the opening cysteine and the closing phenylalanine or tryptophan. D genes are given only for firm matches. Where a row states a size, it is once, few, many or the class of an expanded clone; other rows omit it.

d_call | clone_size | j_call | v_call | cdr3_aa | cdr3_nt
TRBD1 | - | TRBJ1-1 | TRBV2 | CASRQGATGDTEAFF | TGTGCCAGCAGGCAGGGGGCGACTGGGGACACTGAAGCTTTCTTT
- | - | TRBJ1-2 | TRBV7-9 | CASSLDSLGYTF | TGTGCCAGCAGCTTAGATTCCCTTGGCTACACCTTC
- | few | TRBJ1-5 | TRBV6-1 | CASSPIIGSNQPQHF | TGTGCCAGCAGCCCTATCATAGGGAGCAATCAGCCCCAGCATTTT
- | - | TRBJ2-2 | TRBV7-9 | CASLRDKRGTGELFF | TGTGCCAGCCTTAGGGATAAAAGGGGGACCGGGGAGCTGTTTTTT
- | - | TRBJ1-3 | TRBV6-1 | CASSEIGNGATIYF | TGTGCCAGCAGTGAAATCGGCAATGGGGCCACCATATATTTT
- | - | TRBJ2-4 | TRBV29-1 | CSVRADGNIQYF | TGCAGCGTTAGGGCGGACGGGAACATTCAGTACTTC
- | - | TRBJ1-6 | TRBV2 | CASSDTSSYNSPLHF | TGTGCCAGCAGTGACACAAGCTCCTATAATTCACCCCTCCACTTT
- | once | TRBJ2-7 | TRBV30 | CAWSVMIGPFEQYF | TGTGCCTGGAGTGTGATGATAGGCCCTTTTGAGCAGTACTTC
- | once | TRBJ2-3 | TRBV27 | CASSLTPRGTDTQYF | TGTGCCAGCAGTTTGACCCCTCGGGGCACAGATACGCAGTATTTT
- | - | TRBJ1-1 | TRBV28 | CALGTRLVVTEAFF | TGTGCGCTGGGTACGCGACTGGTGGTCACTGAAGCTTTCTTT
- | - | TRBJ1-2 | TRBV6-5 | CASSYSFSASYGYTF | TGTGCCAGCAGTTACTCGTTCTCGGCAAGCTATGGCTACACCTTC
- | - | TRBJ1-6 | TRBV19 | CASRFLTGGDSPLHF | TGTGCCAGTAGATTCCTGACAGGAGGAGATTCACCCCTCCACTTT
- | - | TRBJ2-3 | TRBV19 | CASSIGGVIGDTQYF | TGTGCCAGTAGTATCGGAGGGGTTATCGGAGATACGCAGTATTTT
- | - | TRBJ1-6 | TRBV2 | CASNRNGSPLHF | TGTGCCAGCAACAGGAATGGATCACCCCTCCACTTT
- | - | TRBJ2-5 | TRBV5-1 | CASRQLQETQYF | TGCGCCAGCCGACAGCTCCAAGAGACCCAGTACTTC
- | - | TRBJ1-3 | TRBV2 | CASSVGRPSSGNTIYF | TGTGCCAGCAGTGTGGGCAGACCTAGCTCTGGAAACACCATATATTTT
- | - | TRBJ1-2 | TRBV2 | CASAVGLSGYTF | TGTGCCAGCGCCGTTGGGCTCTCCGGCTACACCTTC
TRBD1 | - | TRBJ1-2 | TRBV16 | CASSQLQGYGYTF | TGTGCCAGCAGCCAGTTACAGGGGTACGGCTACACCTTC
- | - | TRBJ1-2 | TRBV29-1 | CSVVVDVYGYTF | TGCAGCGTTGTGGTGGACGTCTATGGCTACACCTTC
- | - | TRBJ1-6 | TRBV2 | CASSRQDSPLHF | TGTGCCAGCAGTCGACAAGATTCACCCCTCCACTTT
TRBD2 | - | TRBJ2-3 | TRBV30 | CAWSEGGSTDTQYF | TGTGCCTGGAGTGAGGGAGGGTCCACAGATACGCAGTATTTT
- | - | TRBJ1-1 | TRBV7-9 | CATLGSGSQSSTEAFF | TGTGCCACCCTAGGGAGCGGATCCCAAAGTAGCACTGAAGCTTTCTTT
- | - | TRBJ2-6 | TRBV14 | CASSQSRGLEYWPGANVLTF | TGTGCCAGCAGCCAGAGCAGGGGACTCGAGTACTGGCCTGGGGCCAACGTCCTGACTTTC
- | - | TRBJ1-1 | TRBV12-2 | CASRSQGKTEAFF | TGTGCAAGTCGCTCACAGGGGAAAACTGAAGCTTTCTTT
TRBD1 | - | TRBJ1-5 | TRBV27 | CASSTGTGEQPQHF | TGTGCCAGCAGCACCGGGACAGGGGAACAGCCCCAGCATTTT
- | - | TRBJ1-5 | TRBV7-9 | CASSLKAGAHQPQHF | TGTGCCAGCAGCTTAAAGGCTGGGGCCCATCAGCCCCAGCATTTT
TRBD2 | - | TRBJ2-3 | TRBV19 | CASSLSSGGFIAQYF | TGTGCCAGTAGTCTCTCTAGCGGGGGGTTTATCGCGCAGTATTTT
TRBD1 | - | TRBJ2-5 | TRBV2 | CASSGGTGRETQYF | TGTGCCAGCAGTGGAGGGACAGGGAGGGAGACCCAGTACTTC
- | - | TRBJ1-3 | TRBV5-4 | CASTAGFGNTIYF | TGTGCCAGCACCGCAGGGTTCGGAAACACCATATATTTT
- | - | TRBJ1-2 | TRBV6-6 | CASSQAGVELGYGYTF | TGTGCCAGCAGCCAGGCGGGAGTTGAGCTCGGCTATGGCTACACCTTC
- | - | TRBJ2-3 | TRBV6-5 | CASKITGGSNTQYF | TGTGCCAGCAAAATCACCGGGGGCTCTAATACGCAGTATTTT
TRBD2 | - | TRBJ2-2 | TRBV11-1 | CASSLRASGTNTGELFF | TGTGCCAGCAGCCTACGGGCTAGCGGGACCAACACCGGGGAGCTGTTTTTT
TRBD1 | - | TRBJ2-3 | TRBV5-6 | CASSTRQGSTDTQYF | TGTGCCAGCAGCACTCGACAGGGGAGCACAGATACGCAGTATTTT
- | - | TRBJ1-6 | TRBV6-1 | CASFWDYNSPLHF | TGTGCCAGCTTTTGGGACTATAATTCACCCCTCCACTTT
- | - | TRBJ2-7 | TRBV5-5 | CASSLVGRSYEQYF | TGTGCCAGCAGCTTAGTCGGGCGATCCTACGAGCAGTACTTC
- | - | TRBJ1-6 | TRBV18 | CASSPLNGRGESNSPLHF | TGTGCCAGCTCTCCCCTGAACGGCAGGGGCGAATCTAATTCACCCCTCCACTTT
TRBD1 | - | TRBJ2-5 | TRBV30 | CAWSTGSRETQYF | TGTGCCTGGTCGACAGGGTCAAGGGAGACCCAGTACTTC
TRBD1 | - | TRBJ1-3 | TRBV27 | CASSSGQGAAGNTIYF | TGTGCCAGCAGTAGTGGACAGGGGGCTGCTGGAAACACCATATATTTT
- | once | TRBJ2-7 | TRBV19 | CASSIMGTGGAYEQYF | TGTGCCAGTAGTATAATGGGAACTGGGGGCGCCTACGAGCAGTACTTC
- | - | TRBJ2-7 | TRBV5-1 | CASTLTGNEQYF | TGCGCCAGCACCCTGACGGGCAACGAGCAGTACTTC
- | - | TRBJ2-7 | TRBV7-8 | CASSSYYSGYEQYF | TGTGCCAGCAGTTCCTACTACAGCGGTTACGAGCAGTACTTC
- | - | TRBJ2-7 | TRBV27 | CASSLGGGYEQYF | TGTGCCAGCAGTTTAGGGGGTGGCTACGAGCAGTACTTC
TRBD1 | - | TRBJ1-3 | TRBV6-1 | CASSEYPQDRVWNTIYF | TGTGCCAGCAGTGAATACCCCCAGGACAGGGTCTGGAACACCATATATTTT
- | - | TRBJ2-3 | TRBV18 | CASSPAEVRDADTQYF | TGTGCCAGCTCACCAGCGGAGGTACGGGACGCAGATACGCAGTATTTT
TRBD1 | - | TRBJ1-5 | TRBV16 | CASSPYGTGTYNQPQHF | TGTGCCAGCAGCCCATACGGGACAGGGACTTACAATCAGCCCCAGCATTTT
- | - | TRBJ1-3 | TRBV19 | CASRPAGNSGNTIYF | TGTGCCAGTAGACCCGCAGGGAACTCTGGAAACACCATATATTTT
TRBD1 | - | TRBJ1-5 | TRBV4-1 | CASSQVAGQPNQPQHF | TGCGCCAGCAGCCAAGTGGCGGGACAGCCAAATCAGCCCCAGCATTTT
- | - | TRBJ1-2 | TRBV9 | CASSVGLDTYGYTF | TGTGCCAGCAGCGTAGGTTTGGATACTTATGGCTACACCTTC
TRBD1 | - | TRBJ1-4 | TRBV5-1 | CASRGGPNEKLFF | TGCGCCAGCAGAGGGGGCCCTAATGAAAAACTGTTTTTT
- | - | TRBJ1-1 | TRBV5-1 | CASSLGYGRPNTEAFF | TGCGCCAGCAGCTTGGGGTACGGCCGGCCGAACACTGAAGCTTTCTTT
- | - | TRBJ2-1 | TRBV7-9 | CASSEVDYHEQFF | TGTGCCAGCAGCGAAGTCGACTACCATGAGCAGTTCTTC
- | - | TRBJ2-6 | TRBV7-6 | CASTLSDSRAGANVLTF | TGTGCCAGCACCCTTTCGGACAGCCGAGCTGGGGCCAACGTCCTGACTTTC
- | - | TRBJ1-4 | TRBV5-6 | CASSLRSSGEKLFF | TGTGCCAGCAGCTTAAGGTCCTCAGGGGAAAAACTGTTTTTT